Sequencing of this T cell receptor beta chain was carried out in a study of blood T cell repertoires in COVID-19. The overall study: The samples span acute and convalescent COVID-19 from the United States, Italy and Spain. T cells, B-cell-depleted T cells, or PBMCs provided the cDNA or gDNA that served as material.

Here immunoSEQ multiplex PCR was the method, and the copy in TCRdb shows in-frame clones only, minus some. In the table there are fewer than 300,000 clones, around 90% of which are singletons. The source is a man between 18 and 29 years old with active or convalescent COVID-19. Sequenced sample: peripheral blood.

Written as DNA, the CDR3 is TGTGCCAGCTCACCTGGGACTTTGGGGGAAAATCAGCCCCAGCATTTT. Encoded protein: CASSPGTLGENQPQHF. The rearrangement links TRBV18 to TRBJ1-5; a weak D match, TRBD1 (5 bases). The CDR3 contains 16 residues. Between the trimmed V and J ends, which lost 3 bases and 4 bases, there was a span of 16 bases. The V gene's germline CDR1 is KGHSH and CDR2 LQKENI.